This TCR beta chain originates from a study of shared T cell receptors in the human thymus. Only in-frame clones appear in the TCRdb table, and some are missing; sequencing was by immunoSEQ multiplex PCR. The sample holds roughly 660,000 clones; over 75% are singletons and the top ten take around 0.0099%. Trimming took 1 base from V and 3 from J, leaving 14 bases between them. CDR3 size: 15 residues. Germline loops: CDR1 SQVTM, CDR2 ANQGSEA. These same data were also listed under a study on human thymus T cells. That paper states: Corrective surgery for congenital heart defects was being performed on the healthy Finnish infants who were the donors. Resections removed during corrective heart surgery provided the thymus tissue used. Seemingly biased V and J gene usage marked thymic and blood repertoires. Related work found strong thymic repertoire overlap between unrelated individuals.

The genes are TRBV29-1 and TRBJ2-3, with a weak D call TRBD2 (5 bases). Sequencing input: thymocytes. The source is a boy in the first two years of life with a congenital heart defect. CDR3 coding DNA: TGCAGCGTTGAAGGACGGGATCAGCGAACAGATACGCAGTATTTT. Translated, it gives CSVEGRDQRTDTQYF.